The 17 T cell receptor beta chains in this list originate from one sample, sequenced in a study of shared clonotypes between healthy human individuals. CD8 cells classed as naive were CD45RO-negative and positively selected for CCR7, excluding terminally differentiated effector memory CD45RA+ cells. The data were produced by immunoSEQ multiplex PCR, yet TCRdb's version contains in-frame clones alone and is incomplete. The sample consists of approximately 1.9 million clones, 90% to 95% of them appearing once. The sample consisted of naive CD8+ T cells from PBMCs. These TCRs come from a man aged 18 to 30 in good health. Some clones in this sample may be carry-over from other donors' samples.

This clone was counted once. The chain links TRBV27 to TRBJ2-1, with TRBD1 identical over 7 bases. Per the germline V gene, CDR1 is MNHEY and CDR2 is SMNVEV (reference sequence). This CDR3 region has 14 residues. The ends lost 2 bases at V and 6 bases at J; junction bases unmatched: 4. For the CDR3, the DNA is TGTGCCAGCAGTTTAGTGAGGGGGCTCAATGAGCAGTTCTTC. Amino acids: CASSLVRGLNEQFF.

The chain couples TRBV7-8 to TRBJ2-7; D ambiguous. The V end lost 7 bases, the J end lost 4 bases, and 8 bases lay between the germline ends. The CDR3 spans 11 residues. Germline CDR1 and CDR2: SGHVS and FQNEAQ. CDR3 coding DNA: TGTGCCAGCACCTCTGCGTACGAGCAGTACTTC. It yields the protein CASTSAYEQYF.

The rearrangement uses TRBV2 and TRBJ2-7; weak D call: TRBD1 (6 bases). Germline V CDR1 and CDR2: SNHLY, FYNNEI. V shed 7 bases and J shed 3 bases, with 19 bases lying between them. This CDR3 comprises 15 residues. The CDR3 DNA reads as TGTGCCAGCACCAACCGGGACACCGCCCGCTACGAGCAGTACTTC. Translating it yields CASTNRDTARYEQYF.

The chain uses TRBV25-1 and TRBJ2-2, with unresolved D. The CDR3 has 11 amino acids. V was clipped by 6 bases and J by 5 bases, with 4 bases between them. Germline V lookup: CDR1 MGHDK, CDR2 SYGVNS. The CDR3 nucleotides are TGTGCCAGCAGCCAAACCGGGGAGCTGTTTTTT. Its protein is CASSQTGELFF.

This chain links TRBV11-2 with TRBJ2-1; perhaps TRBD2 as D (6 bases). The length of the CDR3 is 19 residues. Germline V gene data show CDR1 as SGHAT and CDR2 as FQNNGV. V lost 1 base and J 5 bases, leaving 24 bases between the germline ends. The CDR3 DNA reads TGTGCCAGCAGCTTAGTCTTTCAGCTAACGGGAGAGTTCCACAATGAGCAGTTCTTC. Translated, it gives CASSLVFQLTGEFHNEQFF.

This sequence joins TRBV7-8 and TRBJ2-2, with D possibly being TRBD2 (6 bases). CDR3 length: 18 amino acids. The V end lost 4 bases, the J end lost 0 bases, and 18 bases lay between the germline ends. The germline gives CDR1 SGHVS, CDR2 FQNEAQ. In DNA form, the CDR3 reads TGTGCCAGCAGCTCGAGCGGGCGGCGGAGTGCGAACACCGGGGAGCTGTTTTTT. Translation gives CASSSSGRRSANTGELFF.

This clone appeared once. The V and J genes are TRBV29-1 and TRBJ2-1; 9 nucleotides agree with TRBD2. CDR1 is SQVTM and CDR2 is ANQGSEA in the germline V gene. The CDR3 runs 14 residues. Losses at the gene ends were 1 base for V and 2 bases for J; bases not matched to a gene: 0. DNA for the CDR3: TGCAGCGTTGAAGGACTAGCGGCCTACAATGAGCAGTTCTTC. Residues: CSVEGLAAYNEQFF.

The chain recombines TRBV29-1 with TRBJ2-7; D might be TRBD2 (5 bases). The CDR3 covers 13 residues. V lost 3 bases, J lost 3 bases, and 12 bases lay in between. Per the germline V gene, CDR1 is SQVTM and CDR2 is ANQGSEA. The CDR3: CSVEAGINYEQYF. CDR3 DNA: TGCAGCGTTGAGGCCGGGATTAACTACGAGCAGTACTTC.

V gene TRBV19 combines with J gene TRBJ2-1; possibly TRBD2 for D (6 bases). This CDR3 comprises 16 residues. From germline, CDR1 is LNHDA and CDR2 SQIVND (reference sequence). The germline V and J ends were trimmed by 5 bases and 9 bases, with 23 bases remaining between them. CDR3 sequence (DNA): TGTGCCAGTAGTCCCACGTGGCGGGACTTTGTTGGTGAGCAGTTCTTC. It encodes CASSPTWRDFVGEQFF.

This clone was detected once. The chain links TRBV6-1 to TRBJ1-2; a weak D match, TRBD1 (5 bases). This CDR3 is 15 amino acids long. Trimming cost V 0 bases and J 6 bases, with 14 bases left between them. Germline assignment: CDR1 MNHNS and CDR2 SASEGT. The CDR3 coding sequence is TGTGCCAGCAGTGAAGCGAGGAGGGACGGGGATGGCTACACCTTC. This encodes CASSEARRDGDGYTF.

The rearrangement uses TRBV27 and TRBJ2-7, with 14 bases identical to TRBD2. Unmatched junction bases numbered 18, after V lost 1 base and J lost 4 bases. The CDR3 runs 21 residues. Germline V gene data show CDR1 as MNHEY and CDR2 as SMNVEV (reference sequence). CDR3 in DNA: TGTGCCAGCAGTTTATACCCCCCTAGACTAGCGGGAGGGCCGGGGAGGTACGAGCAGTACTTC. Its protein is CASSLYPPRLAGGPGRYEQYF.

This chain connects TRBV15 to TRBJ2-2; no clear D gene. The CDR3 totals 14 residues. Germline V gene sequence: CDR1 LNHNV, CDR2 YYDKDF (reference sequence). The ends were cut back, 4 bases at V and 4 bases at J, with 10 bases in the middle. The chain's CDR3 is CATSTSFGTGELFF. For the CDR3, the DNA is TGTGCCACCAGCACATCATTTGGCACCGGGGAGCTGTTTTTT.

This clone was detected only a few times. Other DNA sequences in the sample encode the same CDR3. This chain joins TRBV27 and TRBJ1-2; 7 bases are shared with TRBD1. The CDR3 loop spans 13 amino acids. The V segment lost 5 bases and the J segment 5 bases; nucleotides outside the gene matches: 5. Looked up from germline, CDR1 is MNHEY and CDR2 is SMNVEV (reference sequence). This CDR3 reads CASSDRVGYGYTF. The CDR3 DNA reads TGTGCCAGCAGTGACAGGGTAGGGTATGGCTACACCTTC.

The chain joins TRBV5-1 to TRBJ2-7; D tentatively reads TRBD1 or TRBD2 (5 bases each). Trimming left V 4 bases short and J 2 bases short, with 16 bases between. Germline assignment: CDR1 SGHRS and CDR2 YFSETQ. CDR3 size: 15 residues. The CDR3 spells CASSMFPQGPYEQYF. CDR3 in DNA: TGCGCCAGCAGCATGTTCCCCCAGGGACCCTACGAGCAGTACTTC.

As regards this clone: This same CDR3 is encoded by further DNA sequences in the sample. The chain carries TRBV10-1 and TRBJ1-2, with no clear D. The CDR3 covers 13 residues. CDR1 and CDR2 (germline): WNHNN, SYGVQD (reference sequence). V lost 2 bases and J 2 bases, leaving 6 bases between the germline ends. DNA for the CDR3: TGCGCCAGCAGTGAGGCGTCAAACTATGGCTACACCTTC. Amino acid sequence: CASSEASNYGYTF.

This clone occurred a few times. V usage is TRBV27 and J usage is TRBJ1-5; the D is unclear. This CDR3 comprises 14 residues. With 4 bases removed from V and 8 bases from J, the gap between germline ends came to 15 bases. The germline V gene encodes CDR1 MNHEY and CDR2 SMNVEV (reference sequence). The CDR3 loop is CASSSSGPWEPQHF. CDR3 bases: TGTGCCAGCAGTTCCTCAGGCCCCTGGGAGCCCCAGCATTTT.

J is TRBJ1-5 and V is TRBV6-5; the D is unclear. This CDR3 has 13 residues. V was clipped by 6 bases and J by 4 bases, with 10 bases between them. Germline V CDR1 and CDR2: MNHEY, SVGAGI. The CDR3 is CASSRDGNQPQHF. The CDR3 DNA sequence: TGTGCCAGCAGCCGCGACGGGAATCAGCCCCAGCATTTT.